Shown below are 22 T cell receptor beta chains from a single sample sequenced in a study of PD-1 blockade in classical Hodgkin lymphoma. Specified time point: cycle 4 day 1 (C4D1), after 5 to 7 weeks of nivolumab. Relapse after autologous stem cell transplantation occurred in every patient, and brentuximab vedotin exposure varied. Negative magnetic selection isolated CD4+ T cells from thawed PBMCs. Clones were sequenced by immunoSEQ multiplex PCR, and TCRdb holds only the in-frame ones, with some missing. Here the sample spans roughly 29,000 clones, 85% being singletons. Material: CD4+ T cells from blood, obtained before the fourth cycle of nivolumab. The receptors shown here come from a human donor with classical Hodgkin lymphoma.

This sequence joins TRBV6-6 and TRBJ1-1, with D unresolved. This CDR3 is 15 amino acids long. Trimming cost V 1 base and J 0 bases, with 9 bases left between them. Germline lookup yields CDR1 MNHNY and CDR2 SVGAGI (reference sequence). CDR3 region: CASSYFGGMNTEAFF. The CDR3 nucleotides are TGTGCCAGCAGTTACTTTGGAGGGATGAACACTGAAGCTTTCTTT.

V is TRBV9 and J is TRBJ2-1; D is possibly TRBD2 (6 bases). The V and J ends lost 0 bases and 7 bases respectively, with 14 bases between them. From germline, CDR1 is SGDLS and CDR2 YYNGEE. This CDR3 has 15 residues. The CDR3 bases are TGTGCCAGCAGCGTAGTAGCGGCGGACGAGAATGAGCAGTTCTTC. Protein product: CASSVVAADENEQFF. The variable domain in full, with the rest retrieved from reference TRBV9 and TRBJ2-1, is DSGVTQTPKHLITATGQRVTLRCSPRSGDLSVYWYQQSLDQGLQFLIQYYNGEERAKGNILERFSAQQFPDLHSELNLSSLELGDSALYFCASSVVAADENEQFFGPGTRLTVL.

The V gene is TRBV6-4, the J gene TRBJ1-1, with 8 positions matching TRBD1. From germline, CDR1 is MRHNA and CDR2 SNTAGT. V was pared by 6 bases and J by 1 base, with 4 bases of the junction left unmatched. CDR3 length: 14 residues. CDR3 residues: CASRDRGRNTEAFF. In DNA, the CDR3 is TGTGCCAGCAGAGACAGGGGACGGAACACTGAAGCTTTCTTT.

The J gene is TRBJ2-2, the V gene TRBV2; tentatively, D is TRBD2 (6 bases). The ends were cut back, 8 bases at V and 2 bases at J, with 12 bases in the middle. Looked up from germline, CDR1 is SNHLY and CDR2 is FYNNEI. CDR3 length equals 14 residues. CDR3: CASGGVFNTGELFF. The DNA of the CDR3 is TGTGCCAGCGGCGGGGTATTCAACACCGGGGAGCTGTTTTTT.

Only one count was recorded for this clone. The chain recombines TRBV6-6 with TRBJ2-3; tentative D call: TRBD1 (6 bases). The length of the CDR3 is 13 residues. V lost 8 bases, J lost 3 bases, and 12 bases lay in between. The germline gives CDR1 MNHNY, CDR2 SVGAGI (reference sequence). The DNA of the CDR3 is TGTGCCAGCGGGGCGACAGGTACAGATACGCAGTATTTT. Amino acids: CASGATGTDTQYF.

The rearrangement links TRBV6-5 to TRBJ1-1; D possibly corresponds to TRBD1 (5 bases). Trimming pared 2 bases from V and 5 bases from J, leaving 15 bases between. This CDR3 spans 15 amino acids. Per the germline V gene, CDR1 is MNHEY and CDR2 is SVGAGI. CDR3 residues: CASSYGAARGTEAFF. As DNA, the CDR3 is TGTGCCAGCAGTTACGGTGCAGCCCGGGGGACTGAAGCTTTCTTT.

The chain is built from TRBV6-1 and TRBJ1-2; D unclear. Germline V gene data show CDR1 as MNHNS and CDR2 as SASEGT. V dropped 6 bases and J dropped 8 bases, with 16 bases sitting between them. The CDR3 contains 13 residues. The CDR3 DNA follows: TGTGCCAGCAGGGTTGGGGTGGCGGACGGCTACACCTTC. The encoded protein is CASRVGVADGYTF.

V usage is TRBV27 and J usage is TRBJ2-5; 15 positions match TRBD2. Germline values: CDR1 MNHEY, CDR2 SMNVEV (reference sequence). V shed 6 bases, J shed 2 bases, and the junction held 4 bases outside the gene matches. The CDR3 extends over 16 amino acids. This CDR3 reads CASRGGTSGRQETQYF. CDR3 bases: TGTGCCAGCAGGGGAGGGACTAGCGGGAGGCAAGAGACCCAGTACTTC.

The chain joins TRBV10-3 to TRBJ2-1; D may be TRBD1 or TRBD2 (5 bases each). Trimming took off 6 bases at V and 3 bases at J, with 6 bases between the two ends. CDR1 is ENHRY and CDR2 is SYGVKD in the germline V gene. The CDR3 is 12 residues long. The CDR3, as DNA: TGTGCCATCAGGGGGGACTACAATGAGCAGTTCTTC. This codes for CAIRGDYNEQFF.

The chain is built from TRBV1 and TRBJ1-1; the table's D call TRBD1 went unverified against the DNA. TRBV1 is recorded as a pseudogene. The CDR3 is made up of 17 amino acids. As DNA, the CDR3 is TGCACCAGCAGCCCCCAGGGGGCGCAAAGGGTTGACACTGAAGCTTTCTTT. Protein product: CTSSPQGAQRVDTEAFF.

The V call is TRBV6-5, the J call TRBJ1-5; unclear D gene. The V gene's germline CDR1 is MNHEY and CDR2 SVGAGI. This CDR3 has 11 residues. The V end lost 8 bases, the J end lost 6 bases, and 8 bases lay between the germline ends. In nucleotides, the CDR3 is TGTGCCAGCGGGGTTCCTCAGCCCCAGCATTTT. Its translation: CASGVPQPQHF.

The chain joins TRBV5-6 to TRBJ2-3, with 8 bases fitting TRBD2. Per germline, CDR1 SGHDT and CDR2 YYEEEE. CDR3 length equals 14 residues. V was clipped by 2 bases and J by 8 bases; unmatched bases: 7. CDR3 in amino acids: CASSLREGRRTQYF. Here the CDR3 DNA reads TGTGCCAGCAGCTTACGGGAGGGACGACGTACGCAGTATTTT.

V usage is TRBV18 and J usage is TRBJ1-1, with D possibly matching TRBD1 (5 bases). V gave up 2 bases and J gave up 0 bases, with 13 bases separating them. CDR3 size: 16 residues. The V gene's germline CDR1 is KGHSH and CDR2 LQKENI. CDR3 nucleotide sequence: TGTGCCAGCTCACCATCCTGGGGCGGCTTGAACACTGAAGCTTTCTTT. Its translation is CASSPSWGGLNTEAFF.

The chain employs TRBV27 and TRBJ1-4, with D tentatively TRBD1 (5 bases). Germline V CDR1 and CDR2: MNHEY, SMNVEV (reference sequence). The CDR3 runs to 19 residues. Trimming stripped 6 bases from V and 6 bases from J, with 29 bases between. CDR3 loop: CASSRGHGTSLLSDEKLFF. CDR3 in DNA: TGTGCCAGCAGCCGGGGCCACGGGACCTCCTTACTTTCTGATGAAAAACTGTTTTTT.

The rearrangement uses TRBV29-1 and TRBJ1-2; 9 bases agree with TRBD1. Germline V gene lookup returns CDR1 SQVTM and CDR2 ANQGSEA. The CDR3 has 13 residues. Losses at the gene ends were 1 base for V and 7 bases for J; bases not matched to a gene: 4. CDR3 loop: CSVEGTGASGYTF. CDR3 nucleotide sequence: TGCAGCGTTGAAGGGACAGGGGCCTCTGGCTACACCTTC.

The rearrangement uses TRBV5-4 and TRBJ2-1; D is tentatively TRBD1 or TRBD2 (6 bases each). Trimming removed 4 bases from V and 6 bases from J, with 23 bases in between. This CDR3 is built from 17 residues. Per germline, CDR1 SGHNT and CDR2 YYREEE (reference sequence). CDR3 sequence reads: CASSPTIRTAAGNEQFF. The CDR3 nucleotides are TGTGCCAGCAGCCCCACGATCCGGACAGCAGCGGGCAATGAGCAGTTCTTC.

This chain uses TRBV14 with TRBJ2-2; D gene ambiguous. Germline CDR1 and CDR2: SGHDN and FVKESK. V was trimmed by 4 bases and J by 0 bases, leaving 3 bases between them. The CDR3 extends over 13 amino acids. The CDR3 here is CASSLTNTGELFF. The CDR3 region has the DNA TGTGCCAGCAGCCTAACGAACACCGGGGAGCTGTTTTTT.

The chain joins TRBV18 to TRBJ2-1; possibly TRBD1 or TRBD2 for D (5 bases each). This CDR3 comprises 16 residues. Trimming took 0 bases from V and 8 from J, leaving 17 bases between them. CDR1 and CDR2 from the germline V gene are KGHSH and LQKENI. The CDR3 coding sequence is TGTGCCAGCTCACCACCGATCGGGACCGGGCGGGATGAGCAGTTCTTC. As protein: CASSPPIGTGRDEQFF.

The chain employs TRBV6-5 and TRBJ2-1, with D unclear. The CDR3 covers 14 residues. Germline-derived CDR1 and CDR2 are MNHEY and SVGAGI. The V gene lost 7 bases and the J gene lost 1 base, with 11 bases spanning the gap. As DNA, the CDR3 is TGTGCCAGCAAAACTGGGGAATCCTACAATGAGCAGTTCTTC. Translation: CASKTGESYNEQFF.

The V gene is TRBV2, the J gene TRBJ2-7; tentatively, D is TRBD2 (6 bases). Germline V lookup: CDR1 SNHLY, CDR2 FYNNEI. V lost 4 bases, J lost 3 bases, and 10 bases lay in between. The CDR3 is 13 amino acids. In nucleotides, the CDR3 is TGTGCCAGCAGTGGTGGGGGGAACTACGAGCAGTACTTC. This encodes CASSGGGNYEQYF.

The genes are TRBV6-1 and TRBJ2-5; unclear D gene. Trimming pared 0 bases from V and 4 bases from J, leaving 9 bases between. The CDR3 spans 14 residues. Per the germline V gene, CDR1 is MNHNS and CDR2 is SASEGT. This CDR3 is CASSEAGKGETQYF. In DNA form, the CDR3 reads TGTGCCAGCAGTGAAGCGGGAAAAGGAGAGACCCAGTACTTC.

V usage is TRBV7-9 and J usage is TRBJ2-5; D is undetermined. V was pared by 6 bases and J by 2 bases, with 16 bases between. CDR1 SEHNR and CDR2 FQNEAQ come from the germline V gene (reference sequence). This CDR3 comprises 15 residues. CDR3: CASSYPGAEQETQYF. The CDR3 DNA is TGTGCCAGCAGTTACCCGGGCGCGGAACAAGAGACCCAGTACTTC.